The rows below give T cell receptor beta chains drawn from one sample of a study of T cell responses to AZD1222 COVID-19 vaccine. Profiling relied on immunoSEQ multiplex PCR, and the TCRdb table lists in-frame clones only, not all of them. The table records 88,000 or so clones, 89% of them present only once. Source: peripheral blood, taken on day 0 of AZD1222 vaccination. The receptor source for this set is an adult in good health. The CDR3 runs from the conserved cysteine through the conserved F or W. D genes are given only for firm matches. Part of the rows lack a size; the others show once, few, many or a class for expanded clones.

v_call	d_call	clone_size	j_call	cdr3_nt	cdr3_aa
TRBV11-2	TRBD2	-	TRBJ2-7	TGTGCCAGCAGCTTAACAGCGGGAGCCGGGCTCGAGCAGTACTTC	CASSLTAGAGLEQYF
TRBV6-5	-	-	TRBJ2-7	TGTGCCAGCAGAGACTACGAGCAGTACTTC	CASRDYEQYF
TRBV3-1/TRBV3-2	-	-	TRBJ2-1	TGTGCCAGCAGACCTGTTTCCGCGGGAGTTGGGACACACAATGAGCAGTTCTTC	CASRPVSAGVGTHNEQFF
TRBV5-4	-	-	TRBJ1-3	TGTGCCAGCAGCTCGGACTTCTCTGGAAACACCATATATTTT	CASSSDFSGNTIYF
TRBV10-3	-	-	TRBJ1-1	TGTGCCATCAGTCCTCGACAGAACACTGAAGCTTTCTTT	CAISPRQNTEAFF
TRBV19	TRBD2	-	TRBJ2-5	TGTGCCAGTAGTATAGTTGGGACTAGCGGGGCGGAGACCCAGTACTTC	CASSIVGTSGAETQYF
TRBV19	TRBD2	-	TRBJ2-7	TGTGCCAGTAGTATGGGACTAGTCGCGGCCGAGCAGTACTTC	CASSMGLVAAEQYF
TRBV27	-	-	TRBJ2-3	TGTGCCAGCAAGGCTATTCCCCCGGATAGCACAGATACGCAGTATTTT	CASKAIPPDSTDTQYF
TRBV6-2/TRBV6-3	-	-	TRBJ1-6	TGTGCCAGCAGCGGCAGGATTAGCAATTCACCCCTCCACTTT	CASSGRISNSPLHF
TRBV20-1	-	-	TRBJ1-2	TGCAGTGCTATAGCGGGTAACGGCTACACCTTC	CSAIAGNGYTF
TRBV7-9	-	-	TRBJ1-2	TGTGCCAGCAGCTTGGGGGGGACCTCCGGCCCTTTAATCTATGGCTACACCTTC	CASSLGGTSGPLIYGYTF
TRBV7-3	TRBD1	-	TRBJ2-6	TGTGCCAGCAGCTATTTCCCGGGACAGGGTGGTAGTGGGGCCAACGTCCTGACTTTC	CASSYFPGQGGSGANVLTF
TRBV3-1/TRBV3-2	TRBD2	-	TRBJ2-1	TGTGCCAGCAGCGTGGGACTAGCGGGATCCTACAATGAGCAGTTCTTC	CASSVGLAGSYNEQFF
TRBV9	TRBD1	-	TRBJ2-7	TGTGCCAGCAGTGGTGACAGGGGAAAGTCAGGAGTTGGTAACGAGCAGTACTTC	CASSGDRGKSGVGNEQYF
TRBV9	-	-	TRBJ2-5	TGTGCCAGCAGCGTGAGGGGGTCCGCGGGTAGGCAAGAGACCCAGTACTTC	CASSVRGSAGRQETQYF
TRBV6-2/TRBV6-3	TRBD2	-	TRBJ2-3	TGTGCCAGCAGCAGGCTAGCGGTTAGCACAGATACGCAGTATTTT	CASSRLAVSTDTQYF
TRBV30	-	-	TRBJ1-5	TGTGCCTGGAGTGTAGGGGCGAGCAATCAGCCCCAGCATTTT	CAWSVGASNQPQHF
TRBV18	-	-	TRBJ2-7	TGTGCCAGCTCACCACCGATGGAGAGCGAGCAGTACTTC	CASSPPMESEQYF
TRBV12-3/TRBV12-4	TRBD1	once	TRBJ2-5	TGTGCCAGCAGTGACAGGGGCGAGACCCAGTACTTC	CASSDRGETQYF
TRBV18	-	once	TRBJ1-5	TGTGCCAGCTCACCGAGCCCCGGACTAAGCAATCAGCCCCAGCATTTT	CASSPSPGLSNQPQHF
TRBV7-2	-	-	TRBJ2-7	TGTGCCAGCAGTCAACGACCCGACTCCACCTACGAGCAGTACTTC	CASSQRPDSTYEQYF
TRBV3-1/TRBV3-2	-	-	TRBJ2-7	TGTGCCAGCAGCCAAGAAGTGTTGGGCGAGCAGTACTTC	CASSQEVLGEQYF
TRBV21-1	-	-	TRBJ1-4	TGTGCCAGCGCCAGGACAGGGCCTAATGAAAAACTGTTTTTT	CASARTGPNEKLFF
TRBV30	-	-	TRBJ2-7	TGTGCCTGGAGTGTCCGTTCGGGTGGCGAGCAGTACTTC	CAWSVRSGGEQYF
TRBV7-2	-	-	TRBJ2-7	TGTGCCAGCAGCTTAGGTCCCCGCTACGAGCAGTACTTC	CASSLGPRYEQYF
TRBV5-1	-	-	TRBJ1-6	TGCGCCAGCAGCTTGTTCCCGGCAGGCAACGATAATTCACCCCTCCACTTT	CASSLFPAGNDNSPLHF
TRBV19	-	-	TRBJ1-5	TGTGCCAGTAGTTTTGGGGATTATAGCAATCAGCCCCAGCATTTT	CASSFGDYSNQPQHF
TRBV7-8	-	once	TRBJ1-1	TGTGCCAGCAGGCTGGACAGATTAAACACTGAAGCTTTCTTT	CASRLDRLNTEAFF
TRBV11-3	-	-	TRBJ1-5	TGTGCCAGCAGCTCCCAACCCGACGCGGTAGGTGATCAGCCCCAGCATTTT	CASSSQPDAVGDQPQHF
TRBV30	TRBD2	few	TRBJ2-3	TGTGCCTGGAGGACACCGGGACTAGCGGGGGGAACCCTTAGCACAGATACGCAGTATTTT	CAWRTPGLAGGTLSTDTQYF
TRBV4-3	-	-	TRBJ1-6	TGCGCCAGCAGCCAAGAGGGATTAGGTTCACCCCTCCACTTT	CASSQEGLGSPLHF
TRBV6-2/TRBV6-3	TRBD1	-	TRBJ1-4	TGTGCCAGCAGTGACAGGGGACTTAATGAAAAACTGTTTTTT	CASSDRGLNEKLFF
TRBV27	TRBD2	-	TRBJ2-1	TGTGCCAGCAGTTTATCTCGGGGGGGAATTTACAATGAGCAGTTCTTC	CASSLSRGGIYNEQFF
TRBV11-2	TRBD1	-	TRBJ2-1	TGTGCCAGTTCGAGGGACAGGTACAATGAGCAGTTCTTC	CASSRDRYNEQFF
TRBV7-2	TRBD1	once	TRBJ2-2	TGTGCCAGCAGCTTAGCTGGGCAGGGGGCTGTTGGGACCGGGGAGCTGTTTTTT	CASSLAGQGAVGTGELFF
TRBV5-5	-	-	TRBJ2-3	TGTGCCAGCAGCTTGGGGGGCCCCACAGATACGCAGTATTTT	CASSLGGPTDTQYF
TRBV6-5	-	-	TRBJ1-5	TGTGCCAGCAGTTACTGGCGGAATCAGCCCCAGCATTTT	CASSYWRNQPQHF
TRBV30	-	once	TRBJ1-1	TGTGCCTGGGAGGGGGTGGGGACTGAAGCTTTCTTT	CAWEGVGTEAFF
TRBV7-9	-	-	TRBJ1-4	TGTGCCAGCAGCGGACGACAGGAAAAACTGTTTTTT	CASSGRQEKLFF
TRBV5-5	-	-	TRBJ2-3	TGTGCCAGCAGCTTGAGGGGAACTAGCACAGATACGCAGTATTTT	CASSLRGTSTDTQYF
TRBV5-4	-	once	TRBJ2-7	TGTGCCAGCAAAGACCAGGACCTAACCTACGAGCAGTACTTC	CASKDQDLTYEQYF
TRBV5-6	-	few	TRBJ1-5	TGTGCCAGCAGCTTACTAAATCAGCCCCAGCATTTT	CASSLLNQPQHF
TRBV2	TRBD1	-	TRBJ1-5	TGTGCCAGCAGTGACAGGGGGTTGGGTCAGCCCCAGCATTTT	CASSDRGLGQPQHF
TRBV6-5	-	-	TRBJ1-2	TGTGCCAGCAGTTACTCGGCAGGGATAAACTATGGCTACACCTTC	CASSYSAGINYGYTF
TRBV7-6	-	-	TRBJ1-4	TGTGCCAGCAGCTTAGTGTGGGGGGCGCGTGAAAAACTGTTTTTT	CASSLVWGAREKLFF
TRBV27	TRBD1	-	TRBJ1-1	TGTGCCAGCAGTCCTACCGGGACAGGGTGGACTGAAGCTTTCTTT	CASSPTGTGWTEAFF
TRBV6-4	TRBD2	-	TRBJ2-3	TGTGCCAGCAGTGAAAGTAGCGGGGGGGCAGATACGCAGTATTTT	CASSESSGGADTQYF
TRBV7-9	-	-	TRBJ2-1	TGTGCCAGCAGCGGGCCGGGACCTCATAATGACTACAATGAGCAGTTCTTC	CASSGPGPHNDYNEQFF
TRBV27	-	-	TRBJ2-2	TGTGCCAGTAGACAGAGCCCGAGGACCGGGGAGCTGTTTTTT	CASRQSPRTGELFF
TRBV7-8	TRBD2	-	TRBJ2-7	TGTGCCAGCAGCTTAGGGCGGGGACTAGTTCCCTACGAGCAGTACTTC	CASSLGRGLVPYEQYF
TRBV3-1/TRBV3-2	TRBD1	-	TRBJ2-7	TGTGCCAGCAGCCAAGAACTAAGCAGGGGGCCGCGGGGCTACGAGCAGTACTTC	CASSQELSRGPRGYEQYF
TRBV20-1	-	-	TRBJ2-3	TGCAGTGCTAGTCCTGTGGGAGGCCGGGGCACAGATACGCAGTATTTT	CSASPVGGRGTDTQYF
TRBV11-2	TRBD1	-	TRBJ2-7	TGTGCCAGCAGCCAAAGGTGGGACAGCCGACAGTACTTC	CASSQRWDSRQYF
TRBV5-1	-	once	TRBJ2-5	TGCGCCAGCAGCTCACAGGGGAGGGAGACCCAGTACTTC	CASSSQGRETQYF